The subject of this entry is one T cell receptor (beta chain). This sample is part of a study of blood T cell repertoires in COVID-19. Study overall: Whether acute or convalescent, the COVID-19 samples came from the United States, Italy and Spain. PBMCs, B-cell-depleted T cells, or T cells were the source of the cDNA or gDNA that made up the material.

This table comes from immunoSEQ multiplex PCR, and its TCRdb copy is limited to in-frame clones, with some not included. This table holds under 200,000 clones, around 85% found once. Trimming removed 5 bases at V and 1 base at J, with 10 bases between. The germline V gene encodes CDR1 SGHVS and CDR2 FQNEAQ. The CDR3 length is 14 residues. Seattle researchers signed up patients amid active infection and tracked them longitudinally. Sequencing was performed on peripheral blood. This clonotype was sampled from a woman between 55 and 75 years old with COVID-19, enrolled during active disease. The chain links TRBV7-8 to TRBJ2-3, with D possibly matching TRBD1 (5 bases). Here the CDR3 DNA reads TGTGCCAGCAGCCCTACAGGTGGCACAGATACGCAGTATTTT. It yields the protein CASSPTGGTDTQYF.